This TCR beta chain was documented in a study of T cells in Graves' hyperthyroidism and ophthalmopathy. The V end lost 0 bases, the J end lost 7 bases, and 12 bases lay between the germline ends. Germline assignment: CDR1 SGHDN and CDR2 FVKESK. The CDR3 is 14 amino acids. What was amplified from RNA transcripts were TCR beta CDR3 regions. HTBI primers were used for first-round RT-PCR of the TCR CDR3. From the multiplex PCR reads, TCRdb called clonotypes with MiXCR, one entry per CDR3 protein. The data contain 640,000 or so distinct CDR3 sequences, approximately 14% of them singletons. This rearrangement joins TRBV14 to TRBJ1-1, with a possible D match to TRBD1 (5 bases). The TCR comes from a woman aged 18-29 years with Graves' ophthalmopathy. What was sequenced was blood. The CDR3 nucleotides read TGTGCCAGCAGCCAAGAAGGGGCGGGCCGTGAAGCTTTCTTT. Its protein product is CASSQEGAGREAFF.